Below, 9 T cell receptor beta chains from the same sample are listed, as sequenced in a study of a mutant IDH1 vaccine in newly diagnosed glioma (dated by TCRdb to the early 2020s). The library was made by the immunoSEQ multiplex PCR assay. TCRdb holds this immuneACCESS table with in-frame rearrangements only. Some clones are missing; in checked studies, unresolved V genes explain under half, and the rest has no known cause. The sample table records 58,000 or so clones; around 86% of these occur just once. The top ten clonotypes cover about 1.5% of the sample. The sample's time point label, decoded: week 23, last vaccination. Each vaccine dose, consisting of 300 ug of a 20-mer mutant IDH1 peptide in Montanide, was administered subcutaneously with topical imiquimod. No antigen is known for these receptors. This sample comprised PBMCs, obtained from a glioma patient whose treatment included an IDH1 peptide vaccine. The receptors come from a man aged 40-49 years with glioma.

This clone was recorded once. The V and J genes are TRBV5-8 and TRBJ2-7; the D call may be TRBD1 or TRBD2 (5 bases each). Germline-derived CDR1 and CDR2 are SGHTS and YDEGEE. The CDR3 extends over 13 amino acids. Trimming pared 10 bases from V and 1 base from J, leaving 15 bases between. DNA of the CDR3: TGTGCCGCCTCTCGGGACCGATCCTACGAGCAGTACTTC. This translates into CAASRDRSYEQYF.

The chain is built from TRBV7-2 and TRBJ1-5; 8 bases map to TRBD1. CDR3 length equals 14 residues. Germline assignment: CDR1 SGHTA and CDR2 FQGNSA. V shed 2 bases and J 7 bases; nucleotides not matched to a gene: 4. CDR3 protein: CASSLKPGGQPQHF. The CDR3 coding sequence is TGTGCCAGCAGCTTAAAGCCAGGGGGCCAGCCCCAGCATTTT.

This clone was counted once. This chain links TRBV4-1 with TRBJ1-4; maybe TRBD1 (5 bases). From germline, CDR1 is MGHRA and CDR2 YSYEKL. Trimming cost V 2 bases and J 2 bases, with 9 bases left between them. CDR3 size: 15 residues. The CDR3 here is CASSQRGDTNEKLFF. DNA for the CDR3: TGCGCCAGCAGCCAACGGGGGGACACTAATGAAAAACTGTTTTTT.

Only a few counts were recorded for this clone. The CDR3 reads CAISARQGAPEGETQYF. The CDR3 nucleotides read TGTGCCATCAGTGCCCGACAGGGGGCGCCGGAGGGAGAGACCCAGTACTTC. V and J are TRBV10-3 and TRBJ2-5, with TRBD1 matching 10 bases. The CDR3 runs to 17 residues. Germline V lookup: CDR1 ENHRY, CDR2 SYGVKD. The ends lost 4 bases at V and 4 bases at J; junction bases unmatched: 12.

The chain joins TRBV7-9 to TRBJ2-3, with TRBD2 as a possible D gene (6 bases). Trimming cost V 9 bases and J 5 bases, with 27 bases left between them. From germline, CDR1 is SEHNR and CDR2 FQNEAQ (reference sequence). The length of the CDR3 is 17 residues. The CDR3 DNA follows: TGTGCCAGTCTGGCCCCGGAGGGCCTCATAATCGTAGATACGCAGTATTTT. Protein sequence: CASLAPEGLIIVDTQYF.

The rearrangement links TRBV11-2 to TRBJ1-4; D is undetermined. The CDR3 consists of 14 residues. The germline V and J ends were trimmed by 4 bases and 3 bases, with 9 bases remaining between them. Germline V gene data show CDR1 as SGHAT and CDR2 as FQNNGV. This CDR3 is CASSWFMANEKLFF. CDR3 DNA sequence: TGTGCCAGCAGCTGGTTCATGGCTAATGAAAAACTGTTTTTT.

The rearrangement links TRBV4-2 to TRBJ2-1, with 9 bases fitting TRBD1. V shed 1 base, J shed 8 bases, and the junction held 6 bases outside the gene matches. The CDR3 spans 15 residues. Germline V CDR1 and CDR2: LGHNA, YNFKEQ. The CDR3 reads CASSQGDRDMDEQFF. CDR3 coding DNA: TGTGCCAGCAGCCAAGGGGACAGGGATATGGATGAGCAGTTCTTC.

This clone was counted a single time. CDR3 in amino acids: CASSHRDMSYGYTF. CDR3 in DNA: TGTGCCAGTAGCCACCGGGACATGAGCTATGGCTACACCTTC. The chain combines TRBV19 with TRBJ1-2, with D possibly being TRBD1 (6 bases). Trimming stripped 6 bases from V and 4 bases from J, with 15 bases between. Germline-derived CDR1 and CDR2 are LNHDA and SQIVND (reference sequence). This CDR3 is 14 amino acids long. The full variable domain, completed using reference TRBV19 and TRBJ1-2, is DGGITQSPKYLFRKEGQNVTLSCEQNLNHDAMYWYRQDPGQGLRLIYYSQIVNDFQKGDIAEGYSVSREKKESFPLTVTSAQKNPTAFYLCASSHRDMSYGYTFGSGTRLTVV.

The rearrangement joins TRBV5-4 to TRBJ1-1, with 8 bases lining up with TRBD1. V was pared by 1 base and J by 4 bases, with 3 bases of the junction left unmatched. CDR1 and CDR2 (germline): SGHNT, YYREEE (reference sequence). The CDR3 runs 14 residues. The DNA for the CDR3 is TGTGCCAGCAGCTTGCGACAGGGGAGCACTGAAGCTTTCTTT. Translated: CASSLRQGSTEAFF.